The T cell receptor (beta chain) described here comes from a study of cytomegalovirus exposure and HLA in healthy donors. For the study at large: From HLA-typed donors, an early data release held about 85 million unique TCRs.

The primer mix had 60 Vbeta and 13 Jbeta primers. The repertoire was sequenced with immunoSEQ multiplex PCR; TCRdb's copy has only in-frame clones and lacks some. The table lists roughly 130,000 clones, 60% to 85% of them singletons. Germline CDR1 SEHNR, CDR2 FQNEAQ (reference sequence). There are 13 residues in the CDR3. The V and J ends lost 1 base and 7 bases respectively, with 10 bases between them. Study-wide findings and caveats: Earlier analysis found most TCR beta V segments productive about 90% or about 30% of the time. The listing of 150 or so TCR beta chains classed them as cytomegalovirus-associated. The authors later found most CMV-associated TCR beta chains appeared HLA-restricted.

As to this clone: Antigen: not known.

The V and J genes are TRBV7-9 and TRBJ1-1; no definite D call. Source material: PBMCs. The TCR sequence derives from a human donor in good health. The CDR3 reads CASSLGPRDEAFF. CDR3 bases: TGTGCCAGCAGCTTAGGTCCGAGGGATGAAGCTTTCTTT.